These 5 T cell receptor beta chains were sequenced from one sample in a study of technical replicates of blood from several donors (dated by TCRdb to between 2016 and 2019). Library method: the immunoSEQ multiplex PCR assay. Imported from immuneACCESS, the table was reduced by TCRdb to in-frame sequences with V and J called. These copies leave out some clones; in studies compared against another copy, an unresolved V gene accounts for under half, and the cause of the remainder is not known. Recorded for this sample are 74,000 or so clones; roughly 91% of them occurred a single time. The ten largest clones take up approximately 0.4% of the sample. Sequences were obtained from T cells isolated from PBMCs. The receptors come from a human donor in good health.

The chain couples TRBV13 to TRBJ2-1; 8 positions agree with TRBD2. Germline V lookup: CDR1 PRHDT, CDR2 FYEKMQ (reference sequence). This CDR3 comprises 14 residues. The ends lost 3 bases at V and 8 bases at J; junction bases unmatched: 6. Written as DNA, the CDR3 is TGTGCCAGCAGCTTCAGAGGCGGGGGGCATGAGCAGTTCTTC. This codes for CASSFRGGGHEQFF. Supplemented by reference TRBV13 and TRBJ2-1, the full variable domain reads AAGVIQSPRHLIKEKRETATLKCYPIPRHDTVYWYQQGPGQDPQFLISFYEKMQSDKGSIPDRFSAQQFSDYHSELNMSSLELGDSALYFCASSFRGGGHEQFFGPGTRLTVL.

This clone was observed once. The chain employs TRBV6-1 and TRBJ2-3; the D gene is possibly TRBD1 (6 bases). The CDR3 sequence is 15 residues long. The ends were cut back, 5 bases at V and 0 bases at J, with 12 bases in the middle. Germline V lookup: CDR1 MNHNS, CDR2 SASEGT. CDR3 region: CASSSWTVSTDTQYF. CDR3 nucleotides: TGTGCCAGCAGTTCTTGGACAGTTAGCACAGATACGCAGTATTTT.

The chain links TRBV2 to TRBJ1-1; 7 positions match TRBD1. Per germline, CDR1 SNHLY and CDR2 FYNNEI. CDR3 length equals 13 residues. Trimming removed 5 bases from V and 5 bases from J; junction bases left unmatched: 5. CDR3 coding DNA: TGTGCCAGCAGTCAGGGGGTAAGGACTGAAGCTTTCTTT. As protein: CASSQGVRTEAFF. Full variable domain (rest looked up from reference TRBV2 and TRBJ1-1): EPEVTQTPSHQVTQMGQEVILRCVPISNHLYFYWYRQILGQKVEFLVSFYNNEISEKSEIFDDQFSVERPDGSNFTLKIRSTKLEDSAMYFCASSQGVRTEAFFGQGTRLTVV.

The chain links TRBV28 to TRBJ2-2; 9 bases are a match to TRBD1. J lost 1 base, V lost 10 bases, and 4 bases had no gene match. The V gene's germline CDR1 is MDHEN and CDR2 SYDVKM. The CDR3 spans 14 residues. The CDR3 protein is CATGGQGNTGELFF. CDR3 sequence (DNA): TGTGCCACCGGGGGACAGGGGAACACCGGGGAGCTGTTTTTT.

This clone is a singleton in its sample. The CDR3 loop reads CASSELARASTDTQYF. The CDR3 DNA follows: TGTGCCAGCAGTGAATTGGCCAGGGCTAGCACAGATACGCAGTATTTT. This chain uses TRBV25-1 with TRBJ2-3; D is perhaps TRBD1 (5 bases). Germline CDR1 MGHDK, CDR2 SYGVNS. The length of the CDR3 is 16 residues. V shed 1 base and J shed 0 bases, with 11 bases lying between them.